The 11 T cell receptor beta chains reported below all come from one sample, sequenced in a study of shared clonotypes between healthy human individuals. Data came from immunoSEQ multiplex PCR; TCRdb stores just in-frame clones and leaves some out. The profile covers fewer than 400,000 clones, with about 74% appearing a single time and under 13% taken by the ten largest. The sequencing sample was made of memory CD4+ T cells sorted from blood. Documented subset: CD45RA-negative fraction. These TCRs come from a man between 25 and 39 years old in good health.

The genes are TRBV7-9 and TRBJ1-4; tentatively, D is TRBD1 (5 bases). The germline V gene has CDR1 SEHNR and CDR2 FQNEAQ (reference sequence). CDR3 length: 14 amino acids. V was pared by 6 bases and J by 7 bases, with 15 bases between. The DNA for the CDR3 is TGTGCCAGCAGGGATTCAGGGATCGGTGAAAAACTGTTTTTT. Protein product: CASRDSGIGEKLFF.

This chain uses TRBV29-1 with TRBJ1-1; D is undetermined. The CDR3 sequence is 14 residues long. The ends were cut back, 4 bases at V and 2 bases at J, with 14 bases in the middle. Germline values: CDR1 SQVTM, CDR2 ANQGSEA. The DNA for the CDR3 is TGCAGCGTTGTATTAAGAACCAGAAACACTGAAGCTTTCTTT. It specifies CSVVLRTRNTEAFF. The whole variable domain, remainder taken from reference TRBV29-1 and TRBJ1-1, is SAVISQKPSRDICQRGTSLTIQCQVDSQVTMMFWYRQQPGQSLTLIATANQGSEATYESGFVIDKFPISRPNLTFSTLTVSNMSPEDSSIYLCSVVLRTRNTEAFFGQGTRLTVV.

The rearrangement links TRBV7-2 to TRBJ1-3; 8 bases agree with TRBD1. This CDR3 is 15 amino acids long. V was clipped by 5 bases and J by 2 bases; unmatched bases: 5. Germline-derived CDR1 and CDR2 are SGHTA and FQGNSA. CDR3 nucleotide sequence: TGTGCCAGCAGCACCAGGGGACAGGCTGGAAACACCATATATTTT. It encodes CASSTRGQAGNTIYF.

This clone appeared a few times. The DNA for the CDR3 is TGCGCCAGCAGCGGACTAGCGGGAGGAAATGAGCAGTTCTTC. Protein product: CASSGLAGGNEQFF. The chain recombines TRBV5-1 with TRBJ2-1; 14 bases are shared with TRBD2. V shed 4 bases and J 7 bases; nucleotides not matched to a gene: 1. Germline loops: CDR1 SGHRS, CDR2 YFSETQ. The CDR3 spans 14 residues.

The chain recombines TRBV19 with TRBJ2-5, with a possible D match to TRBD2 (5 bases). With 3 bases removed from V and 7 bases from J, the gap between germline ends came to 21 bases. The CDR3 extends over 16 amino acids. Germline CDR1 and CDR2: LNHDA and SQIVND (reference sequence). CDR3 in DNA: TGTGCCAGTAGTATCTCTGCCCTACAACTAGAGGGGACCCAGTACTTC. It translates to CASSISALQLEGTQYF.

The chain carries TRBV7-9 and TRBJ2-1; 9 bases are a match to TRBD2. This CDR3 has 17 amino acids. In germline, CDR1 is SEHNR, CDR2 FQNEAQ (reference sequence). Trimming took 5 bases from V and 9 from J; bases not matched to a gene: 17. CDR3 sequence reads: CASSTPTIAGVRFEQFF. For the CDR3, the DNA is TGTGCCAGCAGCACTCCAACGATAGCGGGAGTTCGGTTTGAGCAGTTCTTC.

This clone has more than one count but fewer than ten. The V and J genes are TRBV9 and TRBJ1-4; D not resolved. CDR1 is SGDLS, CDR2 YYNGEE, per germline. Trimming left V 0 bases short and J 8 bases short, with 11 bases between. This CDR3 has 14 residues. The CDR3 DNA reads TGTGCCAGCAGCGTAGGGTCAGTCGCCGAAAAACTGTTTTTT. It codes for CASSVGSVAEKLFF.

This chain uses TRBV30 with TRBJ2-1; perhaps TRBD1 as D (6 bases). The CDR3 spans 14 residues. CDR1 and CDR2 from the germline V gene are GTSNPN and SVGIG (reference sequence). The germline V and J ends were trimmed by 2 bases and 7 bases, with 15 bases remaining between them. CDR3 coding DNA: TGTGCCTGGAGTATGGGGACAATCAAGAATGAGCAGTTCTTC. Protein: CAWSMGTIKNEQFF. Variable domain in full (rest from reference TRBV30 and TRBJ2-1): SQTIHQWPATLVQPVGSPLSLECTVEGTSNPNLYWYRQAAGRGLQLLFYSVGIGQISSEVPQNLSASRPQDRQFILSSKKLLLSDSGFYLCAWSMGTIKNEQFFGPGTRLTVL.

This chain joins TRBV4-2 and TRBJ1-4, with D possibly being TRBD1 (5 bases). The germline V gene encodes CDR1 LGHNA and CDR2 YNFKEQ. V was cut by 8 bases and J by 3 bases, with 10 bases left in between. The CDR3 is 13 amino acids. In nucleotides, the CDR3 is TGTGCCAGCCAGAAGGGACCTAATGAAAAACTGTTTTTT. Translated, it gives CASQKGPNEKLFF.

V and J are TRBV29-1 and TRBJ2-3, with a tentative D call TRBD1 (6 bases). CDR1 SQVTM and CDR2 ANQGSEA come from the germline V gene. The V end lost 4 bases, the J end lost 4 bases, and 9 bases lay between the germline ends. The CDR3 is made up of 12 amino acids. The CDR3 sequence is CSVVGGPDTQYF. CDR3 nucleotide sequence: TGCAGCGTTGTAGGGGGACCAGATACGCAGTATTTT.

This clone was picked up a small number of times. This chain joins TRBV7-6 and TRBJ2-1, with D possibly called TRBD1 or TRBD2 (5 bases each). CDR3 size: 15 residues. Germline loops: CDR1 SGHVS, CDR2 FNYEAQ. Trimming took off 2 bases at V and 8 bases at J, with 16 bases between the two ends. The CDR3 coding sequence is TGTGCCAGCAGCTTACTTTCCCGAGGGGAAGATGAGCAGTTCTTC. Amino acid sequence: CASSLLSRGEDEQFF.